Below are 10 T cell receptor beta chains sequenced from a single sample in a study of OX40 agonist ivuxolimab in advanced cancers. TCRdb's table, derived via immunoSEQ multiplex PCR, lists solely in-frame clones and lacks some. The table has approximately 77,000 clones, around 93% seen once. The source was CD4+ or CD8+ T cells sorted from blood, collected in a trial of the OX40 agonist ivuxolimab. The origin of the receptors is an adult with an advanced solid tumor such as melanoma, head and neck, liver or kidney cancer.

This chain joins TRBV7-2 and TRBJ2-7; D not certain. The CDR3 extends over 17 amino acids. Germline assignment: CDR1 SGHTA and CDR2 FQGNSA. The germline V and J ends were trimmed by 1 base and 3 bases, with 19 bases remaining between them. Written as DNA, the CDR3 is TGTGCCAGCAGCTTAGTCTCAGGCTCTCACGCCTTCTACGAGCAGTACTTC. The encoded protein is CASSLVSGSHAFYEQYF. The full variable domain, its missing parts supplied by reference TRBV7-2 and TRBJ2-7, is GAGVSQSPSNKVTEKGKDVELRCDPISGHTALYWYRQSLGQGLEFLIYFQGNSAPDKSGLPSDRFSAERTGGSVSTLTIQRTQQEDSAVYLCASSLVSGSHAFYEQYFGPGTRLTVT.

The chain couples TRBV7-6 to TRBJ2-1, with a possible D match to TRBD1 (6 bases). Germline CDR1 reads SGHVS; CDR2 reads FNYEAQ. The CDR3 has 15 amino acids. V was cut by 5 bases and J by 3 bases, with 14 bases left in between. The CDR3 sequence is CASSTGTTYYNEQFF. CDR3 bases: TGTGCCAGCAGCACCGGGACAACATACTACAATGAGCAGTTCTTC.

This chain connects TRBV6-5 to TRBJ2-1; maybe TRBD1 (6 bases). Germline CDR1 MNHEY, CDR2 SVGAGI. The V gene lost 2 bases and the J gene lost 5 bases, with 13 bases spanning the gap. The CDR3 has 15 amino acids. CDR3 DNA sequence: TGTGCCAGCAGTTACCTTCGGACAGCCAACAATGAGCAGTTCTTC. It encodes CASSYLRTANNEQFF.

The CDR3, as DNA: TGTGCCATCAATGGGTTGCCCGAAGAGACCCAGTACTTC. Encoded protein: CAINGLPEETQYF. The chain is built from TRBV10-3 and TRBJ2-5; no clear D. V was pared by 7 bases and J by 3 bases, with 12 bases between. This CDR3 contains 13 residues. Germline CDR1 is ENHRY and CDR2 is SYGVKD.

This clone was detected only once. CDR3 DNA: TGTGCCAGCAGCCCCTCCTTTTCGGGGGGGCTTACCTCTGGGGCCAACGTCCTGACTTTC. Its protein is CASSPSFSGGLTSGANVLTF. The chain is built from TRBV7-3 and TRBJ2-6, with 8 bases that match TRBD2. Trimming took 5 bases from V and 0 from J; bases not matched to a gene: 15. Germline values: CDR1 SGHTA, CDR2 FQGTGA. The CDR3 runs 20 residues.

V is TRBV7-9 and J is TRBJ1-6; perhaps TRBD1 as D (6 bases). This CDR3 comprises 15 residues. Germline-derived CDR1 and CDR2 are SEHNR and FQNEAQ (reference sequence). V lost 0 bases to trimming and J lost 10 bases, with 13 bases between them. CDR3 amino acids: CASSLARGDESPLHF. Here the CDR3 DNA reads TGTGCCAGCAGCTTAGCAAGGGGGGATGAATCACCCCTCCACTTT.

The chain carries TRBV21-1 and TRBJ2-1. TRBV21-1 is classified as a pseudogene. This CDR3 is built from 13 residues. The CDR3 protein is CASSKEWGFGEFF. Here the CDR3 DNA reads TGTGCCAGCAGCAAAGAATGGGGGTTCGGAGAGTTCTTC.

The chain is built from TRBV5-8 and TRBJ1-2; D remains ambiguous. CDR3 length: 12 amino acids. Trimming took off 0 bases at V and 7 bases at J, with 7 bases between the two ends. Germline CDR1 is SGHTS and CDR2 is YDEGEE. Here the CDR3 DNA reads TGTGCCAGCAGCTTGGCTGTAGGTGGCTACACCTTC. Protein product: CASSLAVGGYTF.

Of note for this clone: A read error may account for a junction end that differs from germline. The J gene is TRBJ2-7, the V gene TRBV7-2; a possible D gene is TRBD1 (6 bases). Germline CDR1 and CDR2: SGHTA and FQGNSA. The CDR3 is 13 amino acids. CDR3 nucleotides: TGCGCCAGCAGCCAAGAATGGGGGCGCGAGCAGTACTTC. It is translated as CASSQEWGREQYF.

This chain joins TRBV28 and TRBJ2-1, with D uncertain. The V gene lost 6 bases and the J gene lost 4 bases, with 16 bases spanning the gap. This CDR3 comprises 15 residues. Per germline, CDR1 MDHEN and CDR2 SYDVKM. CDR3 nucleotides: TGTGCCAGCAGATCTCCTACGGCACTTTACAATGAGCAGTTCTTC. This sequence encodes CASRSPTALYNEQFF.